This T cell receptor (beta chain) was recovered during a study of breast tumors, draining lymph nodes, adjacent tissues. Study-level findings and limits: Tumor repertoires ranked between lymph nodes and nontumor tissue in diversity, with V and J gene preferences. That most tumor T cells come from lymph nodes remained unproven.

A single record per CDR3 protein comes from TCRdb applying MiXCR to the multiplex PCR reads. The sample lists about 130,000 distinct CDR3 sequences, roughly 20% seen once, with about 2.2% in the top ten. Breast cancer patients provided tissue from their axillary draining lymph nodes. From germline, CDR1 is MDHEN and CDR2 SYDVKM. V shed 5 bases and J 0 bases; nucleotides not matched to a gene: 14. The CDR3 covers 19 residues. As to this clonotype: What it binds is not known.

The V and J genes are TRBV28 and TRBJ1-3, with 9 positions matching TRBD1. Material: axillary lymph node tissue. This TCR was recovered from a female donor with breast cancer. Some clones in this sample may be carry-over from other donors' samples. DNA of the CDR3: TGTGCCAGCAGTACCCGGGACAGGGTAAAGTCCCTCTCTGGAAACACCATATATTTT. Its translation is CASSTRDRVKSLSGNTIYF.